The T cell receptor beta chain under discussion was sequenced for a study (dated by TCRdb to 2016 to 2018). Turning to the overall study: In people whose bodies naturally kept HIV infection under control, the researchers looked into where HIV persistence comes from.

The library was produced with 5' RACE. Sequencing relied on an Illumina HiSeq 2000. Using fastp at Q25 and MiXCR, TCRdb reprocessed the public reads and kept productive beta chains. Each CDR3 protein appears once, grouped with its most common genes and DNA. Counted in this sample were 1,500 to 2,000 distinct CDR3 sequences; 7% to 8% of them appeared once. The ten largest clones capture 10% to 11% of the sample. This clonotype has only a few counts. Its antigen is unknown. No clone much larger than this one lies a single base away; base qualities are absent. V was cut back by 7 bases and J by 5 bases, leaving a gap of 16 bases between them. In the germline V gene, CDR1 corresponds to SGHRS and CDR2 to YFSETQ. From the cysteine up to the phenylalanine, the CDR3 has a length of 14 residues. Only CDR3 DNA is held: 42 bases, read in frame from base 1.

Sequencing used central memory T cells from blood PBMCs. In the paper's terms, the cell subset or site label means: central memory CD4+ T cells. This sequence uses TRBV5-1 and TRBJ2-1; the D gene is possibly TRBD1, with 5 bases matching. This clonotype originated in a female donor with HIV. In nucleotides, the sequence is TGCGCCAGCCGTAGGCCCAGGGTCGACAATGAGCAGTTCTTC. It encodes CASRRPRVDNEQFF.